Here is one T cell receptor beta chain with its context. V gave up 3 bases and J gave up 7 bases; unmatched junction bases: 12. CDR1 SGHNT and CDR2 YYREEE come from the germline V gene (reference sequence). The CDR3 spans 17 residues. These data come from a study of cytomegalovirus exposure and HLA in healthy donors. PCR primers comprised 60 Vbeta and 13 Jbeta primers. Measured with immunoSEQ multiplex PCR; TCRdb has only the in-frame clones, and not every one. The sample lists 150,000 to 200,000 clones, about three quarters occurring once. The chain is built from TRBV5-4 and TRBJ2-1; TRBD1 matches 11 bases. This TCR was recovered from a man aged 45-60 years in good health and CMV-seropositive. Sample: PBMCs. CDR3 amino acids: CASSSPDRGQSLNEQFF. In DNA form, the CDR3 reads TGTGCCAGCAGCTCGCCGGACAGGGGGCAATCCTTGAATGAGCAGTTCTTC.